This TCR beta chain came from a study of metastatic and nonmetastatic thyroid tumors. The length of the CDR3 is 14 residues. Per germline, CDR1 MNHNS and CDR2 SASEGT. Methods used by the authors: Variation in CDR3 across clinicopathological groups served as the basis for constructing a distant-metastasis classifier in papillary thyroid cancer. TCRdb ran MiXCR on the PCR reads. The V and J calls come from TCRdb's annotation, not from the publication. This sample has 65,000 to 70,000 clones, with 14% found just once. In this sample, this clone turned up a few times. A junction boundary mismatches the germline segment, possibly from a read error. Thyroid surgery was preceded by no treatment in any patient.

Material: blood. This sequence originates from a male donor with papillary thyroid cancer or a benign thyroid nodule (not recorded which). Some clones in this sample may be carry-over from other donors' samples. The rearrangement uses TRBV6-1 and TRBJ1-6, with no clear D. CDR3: CASNLERTYSPLHF. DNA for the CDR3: TGTGCCAGCAACTTGGAAAGGACTTATTCACCCCTACACTTT.